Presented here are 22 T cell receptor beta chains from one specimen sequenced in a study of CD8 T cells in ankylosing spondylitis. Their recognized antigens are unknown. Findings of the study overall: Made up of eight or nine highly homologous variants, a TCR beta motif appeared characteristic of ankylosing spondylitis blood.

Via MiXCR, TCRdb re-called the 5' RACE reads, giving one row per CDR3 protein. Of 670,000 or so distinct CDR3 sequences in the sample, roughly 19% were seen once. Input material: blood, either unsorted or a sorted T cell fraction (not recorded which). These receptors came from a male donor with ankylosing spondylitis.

The CDR3 bases are TGCAGTGGCCGGGACAGGGTTAACTATGGCTACACCTTC. This translates into CSGRDRVNYGYTF. The gene calls are TRBV20-1 and TRBJ1-2; 9 bases map to TRBD1. Germline V gives CDR1 DFQATT, CDR2 SNEGSKA (reference sequence). Trimming cost V 7 bases and J 1 base; bases outside gene matches: 4. The CDR3 consists of 13 residues.

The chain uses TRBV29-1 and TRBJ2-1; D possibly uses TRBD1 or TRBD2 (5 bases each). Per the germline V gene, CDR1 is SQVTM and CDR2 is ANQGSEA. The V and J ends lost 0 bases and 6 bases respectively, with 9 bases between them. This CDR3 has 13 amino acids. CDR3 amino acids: CSVEDSGTNEQFF. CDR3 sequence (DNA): TGCAGCGTTGAAGATAGTGGGACCAATGAGCAGTTCTTC.

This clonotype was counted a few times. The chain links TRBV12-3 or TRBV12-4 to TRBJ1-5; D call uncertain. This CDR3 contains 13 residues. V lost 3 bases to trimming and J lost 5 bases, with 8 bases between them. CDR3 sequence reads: CASSFRDDQPQHF. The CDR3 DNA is TGTGCCAGCAGTTTCCGGGATGATCAGCCCCAGCATTTT.

The chain's CDR3 is CASSLSGIQIYQPQHF. CDR3 nucleotide sequence: TGTGCCAGCAGCTTATCCGGGATTCAAATCTATCAGCCCCAGCATTTT. V is TRBV7-8 and J is TRBJ1-5, with D unclear. Trimming removed 2 bases from V and 5 bases from J, with 16 bases in between. CDR3 length equals 16 residues. Germline CDR1 reads SGHVS; CDR2 reads FQNEAQ.

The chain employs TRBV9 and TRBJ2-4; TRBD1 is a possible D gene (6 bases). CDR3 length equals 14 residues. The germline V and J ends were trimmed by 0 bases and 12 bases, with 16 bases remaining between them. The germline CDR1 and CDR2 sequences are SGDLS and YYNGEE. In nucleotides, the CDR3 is TGTGCCAGCAGCGTAGGTGGGGGCACTTTAGATCAGTACTTC. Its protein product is CASSVGGGTLDQYF.

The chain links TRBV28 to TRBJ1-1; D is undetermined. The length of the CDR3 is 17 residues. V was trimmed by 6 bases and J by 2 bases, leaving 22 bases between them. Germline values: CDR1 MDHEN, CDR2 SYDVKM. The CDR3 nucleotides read TGTGCCAGCAGCCCCCATCCGGATAGTAGCGCCAACACTGAAGCTTTCTTT. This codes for CASSPHPDSSANTEAFF.

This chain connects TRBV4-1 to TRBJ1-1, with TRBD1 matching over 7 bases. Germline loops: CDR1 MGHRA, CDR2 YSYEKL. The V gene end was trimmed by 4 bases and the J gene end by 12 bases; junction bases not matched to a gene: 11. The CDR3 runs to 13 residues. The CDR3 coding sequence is TGCGCCAGCAGCCCGGACAGGCGGGGGGCTCCTTTCTTT. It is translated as CASSPDRRGAPFF.

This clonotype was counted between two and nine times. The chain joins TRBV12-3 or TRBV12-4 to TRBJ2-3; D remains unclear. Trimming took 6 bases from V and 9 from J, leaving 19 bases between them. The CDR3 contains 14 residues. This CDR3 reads CASSLSTTGETQYF. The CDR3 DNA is TGTGCCAGCAGCCTTTCAACTACCGGCGAAACGCAGTATTTT.

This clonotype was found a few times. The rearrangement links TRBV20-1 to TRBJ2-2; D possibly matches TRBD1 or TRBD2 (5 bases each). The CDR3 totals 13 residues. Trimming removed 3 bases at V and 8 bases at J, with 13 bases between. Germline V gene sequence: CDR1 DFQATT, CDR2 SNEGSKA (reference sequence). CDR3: CSASRPGAGELFF. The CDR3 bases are TGCAGTGCTAGTCGGCCCGGGGCAGGGGAGCTGTTTTTT.

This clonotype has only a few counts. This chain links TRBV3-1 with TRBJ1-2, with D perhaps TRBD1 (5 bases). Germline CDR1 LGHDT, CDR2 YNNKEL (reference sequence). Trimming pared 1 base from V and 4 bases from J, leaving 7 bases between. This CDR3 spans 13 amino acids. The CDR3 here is CASSQGDGYGYTF. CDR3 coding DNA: TGTGCCAGCAGCCAAGGGGACGGCTATGGCTACACCTTC.

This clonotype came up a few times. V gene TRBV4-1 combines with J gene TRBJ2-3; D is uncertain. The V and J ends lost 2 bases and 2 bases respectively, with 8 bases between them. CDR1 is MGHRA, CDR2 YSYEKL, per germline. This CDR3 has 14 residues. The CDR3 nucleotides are TGCGCCAGCAGCCAACGGTGGGACACAGATACGCAGTATTTT. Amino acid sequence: CASSQRWDTDTQYF.

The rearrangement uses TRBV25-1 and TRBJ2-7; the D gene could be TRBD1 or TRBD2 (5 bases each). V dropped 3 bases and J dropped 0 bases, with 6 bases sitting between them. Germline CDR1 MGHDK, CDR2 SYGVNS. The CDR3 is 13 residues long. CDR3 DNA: TGTGCCAGCAGTGAGGGGACCTCCTACGAGCAGTACGTC. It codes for CASSEGTSYEQYV.

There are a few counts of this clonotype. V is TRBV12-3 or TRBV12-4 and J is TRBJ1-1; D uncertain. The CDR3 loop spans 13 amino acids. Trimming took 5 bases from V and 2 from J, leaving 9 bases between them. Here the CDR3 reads CASSVDENTEAFF. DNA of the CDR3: TGTGCCAGCAGTGTCGACGAAAACACTGAAGCTTTCTTT.

The CDR3 region has the DNA TGTGCCAGCAGTCTTTCGACAGGGGCGGAAGGCTACACCTTC. It translates to CASSLSTGAEGYTF. The chain couples TRBV2 to TRBJ1-2; 8 bases are shared with TRBD1. This CDR3 comprises 14 residues. The V gene end was trimmed by 5 bases and the J gene end by 8 bases; junction bases not matched to a gene: 10. Germline CDR1 SNHLY, CDR2 FYNNEI. The whole variable domain, filled in from reference TRBV2 and TRBJ1-2, reads EPEVTQTPSHQVTQMGQEVILRCVPISNHLYFYWYRQILGQKVEFLVSFYNNEISEKSEIFDDQFSVERPDGSNFTLKIRSTKLEDSAMYFCASSLSTGAEGYTFGSGTRLTVV.

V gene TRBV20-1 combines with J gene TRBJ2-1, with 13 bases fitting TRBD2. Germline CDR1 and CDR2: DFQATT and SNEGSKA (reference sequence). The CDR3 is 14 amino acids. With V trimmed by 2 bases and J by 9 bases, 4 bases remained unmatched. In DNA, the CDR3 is TGCAGTGCTAGAACTAGCGGGAGGGCCTTTGAGCAGTTCTTC. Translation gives CSARTSGRAFEQFF.

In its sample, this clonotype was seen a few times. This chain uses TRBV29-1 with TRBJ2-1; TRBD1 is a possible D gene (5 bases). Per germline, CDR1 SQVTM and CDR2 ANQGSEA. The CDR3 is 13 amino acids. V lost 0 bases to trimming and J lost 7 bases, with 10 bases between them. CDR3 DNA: TGCAGCGTTGAAGATGGACAATGGAATGAGCAGTTCTTC. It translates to CSVEDGQWNEQFF.

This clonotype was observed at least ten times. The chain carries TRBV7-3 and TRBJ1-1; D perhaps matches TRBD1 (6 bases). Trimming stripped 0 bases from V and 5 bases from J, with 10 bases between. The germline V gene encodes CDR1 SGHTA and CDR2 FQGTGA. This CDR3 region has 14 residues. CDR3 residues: CASSLTGGRTEAFF. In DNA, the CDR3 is TGTGCCAGCAGCTTAACAGGGGGGAGGACTGAAGCTTTCTTT.

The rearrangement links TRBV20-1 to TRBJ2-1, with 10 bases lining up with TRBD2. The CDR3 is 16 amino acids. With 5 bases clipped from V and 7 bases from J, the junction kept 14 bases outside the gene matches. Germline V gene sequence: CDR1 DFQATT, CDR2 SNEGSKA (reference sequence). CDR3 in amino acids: CSARGGAGGPMNEQFF. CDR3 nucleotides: TGCAGTGCTCGCGGCGGAGCGGGAGGGCCAATGAATGAGCAGTTCTTC.

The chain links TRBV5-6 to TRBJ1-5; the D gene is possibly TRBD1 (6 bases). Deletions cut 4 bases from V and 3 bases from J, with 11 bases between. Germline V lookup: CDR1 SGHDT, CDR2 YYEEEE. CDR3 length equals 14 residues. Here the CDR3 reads CASSRGGINQPQHF. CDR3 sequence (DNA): TGTGCCAGCAGCCGAGGGGGGATCAATCAGCCCCAGCATTTT.

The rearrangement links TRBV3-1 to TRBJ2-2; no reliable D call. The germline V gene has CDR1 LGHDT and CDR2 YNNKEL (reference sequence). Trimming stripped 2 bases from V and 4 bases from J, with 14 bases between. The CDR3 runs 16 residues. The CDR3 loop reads CASSQIASLGTGELFF. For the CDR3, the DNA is TGTGCCAGCAGCCAAATCGCCTCCCTGGGCACCGGGGAGCTGTTTTTT.

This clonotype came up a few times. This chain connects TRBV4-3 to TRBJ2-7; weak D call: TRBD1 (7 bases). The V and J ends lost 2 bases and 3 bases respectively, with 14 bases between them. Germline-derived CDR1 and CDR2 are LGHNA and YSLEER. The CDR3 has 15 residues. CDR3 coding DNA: TGCGCCAGCAGCCAACAACTCAGGGGGGACTACGAGCAGTACTTC. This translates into CASSQQLRGDYEQYF.

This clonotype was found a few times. CDR3 protein: CASSVGTGGSYTEAFF. The DNA of the CDR3 is TGCGCCAGCAGCGTAGGGACAGGGGGTTCCTACACTGAAGCTTTCTTT. The chain links TRBV5-1 to TRBJ1-1, with TRBD1 identical over 11 bases. The CDR3 extends over 16 amino acids. Germline trimming cut 4 bases from V and 3 bases from J; bases unmatched to any gene: 8. Germline CDR1 reads SGHRS; CDR2 reads YFSETQ. Using reference TRBV5-1 and TRBJ1-1 for the parts outside the CDR3, the full variable domain is KAGVTQTPRYLIKTRGQQVTLSCSPISGHRSVSWYQQTPGQGLQFLFEYFSETQRNKGNFPGRFSGRQFSNSRSEMNVSTLELGDSALYLCASSVGTGGSYTEAFFGQGTRLTVV.